The clone carrying this TCR beta chain was observed at least ten times. TCRdb re-called the PCR reads with MiXCR, one entry per CDR3 protein. The sample carries about 85,000 distinct CDR3 sequences, over 45% recorded once. The entry originates in a study of CDR3 diversity in severe acne. Trimming left V 2 bases short and J 4 bases short, with 11 bases between. The CDR3 length is 14 residues. Germline CDR1 is MNHEY and CDR2 is SVGAGI. This chain connects TRBV6-5 to TRBJ1-1, with D possibly being TRBD1 (5 bases). The sample was blood. The sequence came from a male donor in good health, serving as a control. The CDR3 sequence is CASSYKTGVTEAFF. In nucleotides, the CDR3 is TGTGCCAGCAGTTACAAAACGGGGGTCACTGAAGCTTTCTTT.